The next 5 T cell receptor beta chains were all read from a single sample in a study of OX40 agonist ivuxolimab in advanced cancers. Assay: immunoSEQ multiplex PCR; the TCRdb copy retains only in-frame clones and omits some. The repertoire includes roughly 60,000 clones, about 85% of them detected once, and about 2.9% sits in the top ten. Sequencing was performed on CD4+ or CD8+ T cells sorted from blood, taken in a trial of the OX40 agonist ivuxolimab. These receptors were collected from an adult with an advanced solid tumor such as melanoma, head and neck, liver or kidney cancer.

The CDR3: CASSRDRGDSPLHF. CDR3 in DNA: TGTGCCAGCTCACGTGACAGGGGTGATTCACCCCTCCACTTT. The chain couples TRBV18 to TRBJ1-6; TRBD1 matches 8 bases. V lost 4 bases, J lost 8 bases, and 4 bases stayed unmatched. The germline V gene has CDR1 KGHSH and CDR2 LQKENI. The CDR3 runs to 14 residues.

This rearrangement joins TRBV28 to TRBJ2-2; the match to TRBD2 covers 7 bases. V gave up 2 bases and J gave up 6 bases; unmatched junction bases: 6. CDR1 and CDR2 from the germline V gene are MDHEN and SYDVKM. This CDR3 contains 15 residues. Written as DNA, the CDR3 is TGTGCCAGCAGTTTAACAGCGGGAAAGGCCGGGGAGCTGTTTTTT. Translated: CASSLTAGKAGELFF. The full variable domain, in which reference TRBV28 and TRBJ2-2 provide the parts outside the CDR3, is DVKVTQSSRYLVKRTGEKVFLECVQDMDHENMFWYRQDPGLGLRLIYFSYDVKMKEKGDIPEGYSVSREKKERFSLILESASTNQTSMYLCASSLTAGKAGELFFGEGSRLTVL.

This clone was seen only once. The chain has TRBV7-2 and TRBJ1-3; D remains unclear. V was pared by 2 bases and J by 2 bases, with 7 bases between. The CDR3 is 14 residues long. Germline V gene sequence: CDR1 SGHTA, CDR2 FQGNSA. DNA for the CDR3: TGTGCCAGCAGCTTATCCACAGCTGGAAACACCATATATTTT. Translating gives CASSLSTAGNTIYF. The whole variable domain, remainder taken from reference TRBV7-2 and TRBJ1-3, is GAGVSQSPSNKVTEKGKDVELRCDPISGHTALYWYRQSLGQGLEFLIYFQGNSAPDKSGLPSDRFSAERTGGSVSTLTIQRTQQEDSAVYLCASSLSTAGNTIYFGEGSWLTVV.

The gene calls are TRBV6-1 and TRBJ1-2; TRBD1 is a possible D gene (5 bases). The CDR3 has 11 residues. The germline V gene encodes CDR1 MNHNS and CDR2 SASEGT. V lost 3 bases, J lost 12 bases, and 11 bases lay in between. CDR3 nucleotides: TGTGCCAGCAGTGACAACGGGGGGGACACCTTC. It codes for CASSDNGGDTF.

This rearrangement joins TRBV14 to TRBJ2-5; 11 positions agree with TRBD2. With V trimmed by 5 bases and J by 5 bases, 7 bases remained unmatched. CDR3 length: 15 amino acids. Germline CDR1 SGHDN, CDR2 FVKESK. The CDR3 here is CASSETLAGVETQYF. DNA for the CDR3: TGTGCCAGCAGCGAAACACTAGCGGGAGTTGAGACCCAGTACTTC.